What follows are 32 T cell receptor beta chains derived from one specimen sequenced in a study of cytomegalovirus exposure and HLA in healthy donors. Primers included in the PCR were 60 Vbeta and 13 Jbeta primers. Profiled with immunoSEQ multiplex PCR; TCRdb holds only in-frame clones, not every one. The table records over 80,000 clones, about 75% of them present only once. Sequencing was done on a sample of PBMCs. These receptors came from a female donor in good health and CMV-seronegative.

This chain links TRBV29-1 with TRBJ2-5, with 14 bases matching TRBD2. TRBJ2-7 explains the end of the DNA better; the J call may be wrong. The CDR3 runs to 15 residues. Germline assignment: CDR1 SQVTM and CDR2 ANQGSEA. CDR3: CSVEDGTSGSYEQYF. The CDR3 DNA reads TGCAGCGTTGAAGACGGGACTAGCGGGAGCTACGAGCAGTACTTC.

This rearrangement joins TRBV19 to TRBJ2-5, with 10 nucleotides matching TRBD2. CDR3 length: 15 residues. Germline CDR1 and CDR2: LNHDA and SQIVND (reference sequence). Germline trimming cut 3 bases from V and 5 bases from J; bases unmatched to any gene: 6. Written as DNA, the CDR3 is TGTGCCAGTAGTATCTCTAGCGGGGGTTTGGAGACCCAGTACTTC. It yields the protein CASSISSGGLETQYF.

V and J are TRBV11-2 and TRBJ2-7; 7 bases line up with TRBD1. V lost 5 bases, J lost 2 bases, and 15 bases stayed unmatched. The germline gives CDR1 SGHAT, CDR2 FQNNGV. The CDR3 spans 17 residues. The CDR3 DNA is TGTGCCAGCAGCCCCTCCAGGGACAGTCTTTTAGCCTACGAGCAGTACTTC. Translating gives CASSPSRDSLLAYEQYF. Full variable domain (rest looked up from reference TRBV11-2 and TRBJ2-7): EAGVAQSPRYKIIEKRQSVAFWCNPISGHATLYWYQQILGQGPKLLIQFQNNGVVDDSQLPKDRFSAERLKGVDSTLKIQPAKLEDSAVYLCASSPSRDSLLAYEQYFGPGTRLTVT.

The chain has TRBV4-2 and TRBJ2-7, with 10 bases identical to TRBD1. This CDR3 is 16 amino acids long. CDR1 and CDR2 (germline): LGHNA, YNFKEQ. V lost 4 bases and J lost 3; bases outside the gene matches: 9. Here the CDR3 reads CASSPHGQGGLYEQYF. The CDR3 DNA reads TGTGCCAGCAGCCCCCACGGACAGGGGGGCCTCTACGAGCAGTACTTC.

The gene calls are TRBV13 and TRBJ1-3, with 9 bases that match TRBD1. After removal of 4 bases from V and 1 base from J, the junction contained 5 bases not matched to a gene. The germline CDR1 and CDR2 sequences are PRHDT and FYEKMQ (reference sequence). The CDR3 consists of 16 residues. Here the CDR3 DNA reads TGTGCCAGCAGCTCTTCACAGGGGGCTTCTGGAAACACCATATATTTT. As protein: CASSSSQGASGNTIYF.

The V call is TRBV2, the J call TRBJ1-1; 11 bases are a match to TRBD1. Germline CDR1 SNHLY, CDR2 FYNNEI. V lost 6 bases and J lost 4; bases outside the gene matches: 7. The CDR3 totals 15 residues. The CDR3 region is CASSRDRGFGTEAFF. The CDR3 DNA reads TGTGCCAGCAGCCGGGACAGGGGGTTTGGCACTGAAGCTTTCTTT.

The rearrangement links TRBV7-2 to TRBJ2-2, with D perhaps TRBD1 (5 bases). V lost 5 bases, J lost 9 bases, and 16 bases lay in between. The germline gives CDR1 SGHTA, CDR2 FQGNSA. The CDR3 is 14 amino acids. For the CDR3, the DNA is TGTGCCAGCAGCGTAGACAGTTACAACCGGGAGCTGTTTTTT. It translates to CASSVDSYNRELFF.

The chain combines TRBV5-1 with TRBJ1-2; possible D gene TRBD1, 5 bases. With 0 bases removed from V and 2 bases from J, the gap between germline ends came to 8 bases. CDR1 and CDR2 (germline): SGHRS, YFSETQ. This CDR3 has 14 amino acids. The CDR3 coding sequence is TGCGCCAGCAGCTTGGGGACACCAAACTATGGCTACACCTTC. Residues: CASSLGTPNYGYTF.

The gene calls are TRBV28 and TRBJ1-2, with TRBD1 identical over 8 bases. The CDR3 is 15 residues long. The V gene's germline CDR1 is MDHEN and CDR2 SYDVKM. The junction had 8 bases not matched to a gene; V was cut back by 4 bases and J by 4 bases. The CDR3 sequence is CASSSYGQGSYGYTF. The CDR3 DNA follows: TGTGCCAGCAGTTCCTATGGACAGGGTAGCTATGGCTACACCTTC.

This clone was seen only a few times. The chain has TRBV14 and TRBJ1-3; TRBD1 matches at 11 bases. CDR1 and CDR2 (germline): SGHDN, FVKESK. V lost 5 bases, J lost 4 bases, and 10 bases stayed unmatched. The CDR3 totals 17 residues. The CDR3 spells CASSTTGTGGFGNTIYF. The CDR3, as DNA: TGTGCCAGCAGCACTACCGGGACAGGGGGATTCGGAAACACCATATATTTT.

The V gene is TRBV5-1, the J gene TRBJ2-1; D is possibly TRBD1 (5 bases). This CDR3 contains 15 residues. Germline CDR1 SGHRS, CDR2 YFSETQ. Trimming took 0 bases from V and 4 from J, leaving 11 bases between them. The CDR3 nucleotides are TGCGCCAGCAGCTTGGAACAGGCCACTTACAATGAGCAGTTCTTC. Its protein is CASSLEQATYNEQFF.

The V and J genes are TRBV5-1 and TRBJ2-2; TRBD2 agrees at 10 bases. This CDR3 is 18 amino acids long. Germline V gives CDR1 SGHRS, CDR2 YFSETQ. V lost 5 bases to trimming and J lost 4 bases; unmatched junction nucleotides: 14. The CDR3 DNA is TGCGCCAGCAGGAGCTTAGCGGGGGGACCGAGGGGCACCGGGGAGCTGTTTTTT. Protein sequence: CASRSLAGGPRGTGELFF.

The J gene is TRBJ1-4, the V gene TRBV4-3, with TRBD1 matching over 7 bases. After removal of 0 bases from V and 7 bases from J, the junction contained 8 bases not matched to a gene. The CDR3 has 16 residues. Germline V CDR1 and CDR2: LGHNA, YSLEER. In nucleotides, the CDR3 is TGCGCCAGCAGCCAAGATCAGGGGGGTTTTGGTGAAAAACTGTTTTTT. Residues: CASSQDQGGFGEKLFF.

The CDR3 DNA follows: TGTGCCAGCAGCGTAGGTGGGGGCTCCTATCAGCCCCAGCATTTT. Protein sequence: CASSVGGGSYQPQHF. The V call is TRBV7-9, the J call TRBJ1-5; D may be TRBD1 (6 bases). V was pared by 5 bases and J by 5 bases, with 16 bases between. CDR3 size: 15 residues. Germline assignment: CDR1 SEHNR and CDR2 FQNEAQ (reference sequence).

This chain joins TRBV7-9 and TRBJ2-3; D unresolved. With 4 bases removed from V and 4 bases from J, the gap between germline ends came to 9 bases. CDR3 length: 13 residues. Looked up from germline, CDR1 is SEHNR and CDR2 is FQNEAQ (reference sequence). CDR3 in DNA: TGTGCCAGCAGCTCAGGTTGGGCAGATACGCAGTATTTT. This encodes CASSSGWADTQYF.

The chain employs TRBV28 and TRBJ1-1, with 7 nucleotides matching TRBD1. V was clipped by 5 bases and J by 0 bases; unmatched bases: 6. Looked up from germline, CDR1 is MDHEN and CDR2 is SYDVKM. This CDR3 is 15 amino acids long. This CDR3 reads CASSTGAVMNTEAFF. The CDR3 DNA is TGTGCCAGCAGTACAGGGGCGGTCATGAACACTGAAGCTTTCTTT. Full variable domain (missing parts from reference TRBV28 and TRBJ1-1): DVKVTQSSRYLVKRTGEKVFLECVQDMDHENMFWYRQDPGLGLRLIYFSYDVKMKEKGDIPEGYSVSREKKERFSLILESASTNQTSMYLCASSTGAVMNTEAFFGQGTRLTVV.

The CDR3 DNA follows: TGTGCCAGTTTAGGCGGGAGTCAGCCCCAGCATTTT. Translating it yields CASLGGSQPQHF. V and J are TRBV28 and TRBJ1-5; D uncertain. Germline loops: CDR1 MDHEN, CDR2 SYDVKM. V shed 9 bases and J shed 6 bases, with 12 bases lying between them. The CDR3 totals 12 residues.

The genes are TRBV4-1 and TRBJ1-1, with a tentative D call TRBD1 (6 bases). Germline lookup yields CDR1 MGHRA and CDR2 YSYEKL. The CDR3 runs 15 residues. Between the trimmed V and J ends, which lost 1 base and 3 bases, there was a span of 12 bases. The CDR3 DNA follows: TGCGCCAGCAGCCAAGTTGTGGGGGCGGACACTGAAGCTTTCTTT. Translated, it gives CASSQVVGADTEAFF.

This clone has just a few counts. Here the CDR3 DNA reads TGTGCCAGCAGCATTCTCACAGCCGGGGCCAACGTCCTGACTTTC. It yields the protein CASSILTAGANVLTF. The chain combines TRBV5-4 with TRBJ2-6; D uncertain. Trimming removed 4 bases from V and 4 bases from J, with 12 bases in between. Germline CDR1 and CDR2: SGHNT and YYREEE (reference sequence). The CDR3 is 15 amino acids.

In its sample, this clone was seen once. The chain joins TRBV11-2 to TRBJ2-1; 9 positions match TRBD1. Germline CDR1 SGHAT, CDR2 FQNNGV. With 6 bases clipped from V and 6 bases from J, the junction kept 6 bases outside the gene matches. The CDR3 runs to 14 residues. The CDR3 nucleotides read TGTGCCAGCAGACCCAACAGGGGGCTCAATGAGCAGTTCTTC. It encodes CASRPNRGLNEQFF.

This chain links TRBV27 with TRBJ2-7; 12 nucleotides line up with TRBD1. V shed 6 bases and J 5 bases; nucleotides not matched to a gene: 2. CDR3 length: 13 residues. Germline V gene sequence: CDR1 MNHEY, CDR2 SMNVEV (reference sequence). The CDR3 nucleotides are TGTGCCAGCAGGGGGACAGGGGGCCACGAGCAGTACTTC. The encoded protein is CASRGTGGHEQYF.

The chain combines TRBV28 with TRBJ1-5; the D is unclear. CDR1 MDHEN and CDR2 SYDVKM come from the germline V gene. CDR3 length: 15 residues. V dropped 5 bases and J dropped 0 bases, with 11 bases sitting between them. CDR3 DNA: TGTGCCAGCAGTCCCTCGGGAGATAGCAATCAGCCCCAGCATTTT. It is translated as CASSPSGDSNQPQHF.

This chain connects TRBV30 to TRBJ1-2; 9 bases are a match to TRBD1. Trimming took 1 base from V and 8 from J; bases not matched to a gene: 11. Germline values: CDR1 GTSNPN, CDR2 SVGIG (reference sequence). CDR3 length: 15 amino acids. CDR3 in amino acids: CAWSEGGTGYRGYTF. CDR3 bases: TGTGCCTGGAGTGAAGGAGGGACAGGGTATCGGGGCTACACCTTC.

The chain combines TRBV19 with TRBJ2-1; D perhaps matches TRBD2 (6 bases). This CDR3 contains 15 residues. V lost 1 base to trimming and J lost 7 bases, with 14 bases between them. The germline CDR1 and CDR2 sequences are LNHDA and SQIVND (reference sequence). The CDR3 DNA reads TGTGCCAGTAGTATAGCGGGAGAGGGTCCGAATGAGCAGTTCTTC. Encoded protein: CASSIAGEGPNEQFF.

The chain joins TRBV6-5 to TRBJ2-1, with 13 bases lining up with TRBD2. The CDR3 runs 16 residues. Germline values: CDR1 MNHEY, CDR2 SVGAGI. Trimming at V came to 2 bases and at J to 4 bases, leaving 2 bases not matched to a gene. In DNA form, the CDR3 reads TGTGCCAGCAGTTACACTAGCGGGAGGGAATACAATGAGCAGTTCTTC. This translates into CASSYTSGREYNEQFF.

This clone has more than one count but fewer than ten. This rearrangement joins TRBV5-1 to TRBJ2-2; weak D call: TRBD2 (6 bases). The V and J ends lost 2 bases and 1 base respectively, with 12 bases between them. CDR3 length: 16 amino acids. The germline gives CDR1 SGHRS, CDR2 YFSETQ. CDR3 region: CASSFGTLWNTGELFF. In DNA, the CDR3 is TGCGCCAGCAGCTTTGGGACTCTTTGGAACACCGGGGAGCTGTTTTTT.

The chain has TRBV6-1 and TRBJ1-2, with D maybe TRBD1 (6 bases). V shed 4 bases and J shed 4 bases, with 16 bases lying between them. Germline assignment: CDR1 MNHNS and CDR2 SASEGT. This CDR3 contains 15 residues. CDR3 in DNA: TGTGCCAGCAGTGCGGGGGGCGGTGGAATCTATGGCTACACCTTC. Translating gives CASSAGGGGIYGYTF.

The chain recombines TRBV7-2 with TRBJ2-3, with D possibly being TRBD2 (5 bases). Trimming left V 5 bases short and J 3 bases short, with 15 bases between. The CDR3 has 15 amino acids. The V gene's germline CDR1 is SGHTA and CDR2 FQGNSA. The CDR3 DNA reads TGTGCCAGCAGCCCCCCCGGGGTCGGGACAGATACGCAGTATTTT. Its translation is CASSPPGVGTDTQYF.

The chain is built from TRBV6-1 and TRBJ1-4; 10 nucleotides agree with TRBD1. The germline V gene has CDR1 MNHNS and CDR2 SASEGT. This CDR3 has 15 amino acids. Losses at the gene ends were 1 base for V and 7 bases for J; bases not matched to a gene: 3. For the CDR3, the DNA is TGTGCCAGCAGTGAAGGGAGACAGGGGGCTGAAAAACTGTTTTTT. Its protein product is CASSEGRQGAEKLFF.

The chain uses TRBV7-6 and TRBJ1-5, with D possibly matching TRBD1 (5 bases). V was trimmed by 5 bases and J by 0 bases, leaving 11 bases between them. Germline CDR1 reads SGHVS; CDR2 reads FNYEAQ. The CDR3 is made up of 15 amino acids. The CDR3 DNA reads TGTGCCAGCAGCCTACGGGGGGGTAGCAATCAGCCCCAGCATTTT. This codes for CASSLRGGSNQPQHF.

J is TRBJ1-2 and V is TRBV19; 9 bases agree with TRBD1. V gave up 3 bases and J gave up 4 bases; unmatched junction bases: 9. The CDR3 is 16 amino acids. The germline V gene encodes CDR1 LNHDA and CDR2 SQIVND (reference sequence). Here the CDR3 reads CASSILRGTGSYGYTF. The DNA of the CDR3 is TGTGCCAGTAGTATCTTACGCGGGACAGGGAGCTATGGCTACACCTTC.

This chain links TRBV6-5 with TRBJ1-1; D remains unclear. Germline-derived CDR1 and CDR2 are MNHEY and SVGAGI. The V end lost 0 bases, the J end lost 2 bases, and 10 bases lay between the germline ends. The CDR3 runs to 15 residues. CDR3: CASSYSAPPNTEAFF. CDR3 in DNA: TGTGCCAGCAGTTACTCGGCACCCCCAAACACTGAAGCTTTCTTT.